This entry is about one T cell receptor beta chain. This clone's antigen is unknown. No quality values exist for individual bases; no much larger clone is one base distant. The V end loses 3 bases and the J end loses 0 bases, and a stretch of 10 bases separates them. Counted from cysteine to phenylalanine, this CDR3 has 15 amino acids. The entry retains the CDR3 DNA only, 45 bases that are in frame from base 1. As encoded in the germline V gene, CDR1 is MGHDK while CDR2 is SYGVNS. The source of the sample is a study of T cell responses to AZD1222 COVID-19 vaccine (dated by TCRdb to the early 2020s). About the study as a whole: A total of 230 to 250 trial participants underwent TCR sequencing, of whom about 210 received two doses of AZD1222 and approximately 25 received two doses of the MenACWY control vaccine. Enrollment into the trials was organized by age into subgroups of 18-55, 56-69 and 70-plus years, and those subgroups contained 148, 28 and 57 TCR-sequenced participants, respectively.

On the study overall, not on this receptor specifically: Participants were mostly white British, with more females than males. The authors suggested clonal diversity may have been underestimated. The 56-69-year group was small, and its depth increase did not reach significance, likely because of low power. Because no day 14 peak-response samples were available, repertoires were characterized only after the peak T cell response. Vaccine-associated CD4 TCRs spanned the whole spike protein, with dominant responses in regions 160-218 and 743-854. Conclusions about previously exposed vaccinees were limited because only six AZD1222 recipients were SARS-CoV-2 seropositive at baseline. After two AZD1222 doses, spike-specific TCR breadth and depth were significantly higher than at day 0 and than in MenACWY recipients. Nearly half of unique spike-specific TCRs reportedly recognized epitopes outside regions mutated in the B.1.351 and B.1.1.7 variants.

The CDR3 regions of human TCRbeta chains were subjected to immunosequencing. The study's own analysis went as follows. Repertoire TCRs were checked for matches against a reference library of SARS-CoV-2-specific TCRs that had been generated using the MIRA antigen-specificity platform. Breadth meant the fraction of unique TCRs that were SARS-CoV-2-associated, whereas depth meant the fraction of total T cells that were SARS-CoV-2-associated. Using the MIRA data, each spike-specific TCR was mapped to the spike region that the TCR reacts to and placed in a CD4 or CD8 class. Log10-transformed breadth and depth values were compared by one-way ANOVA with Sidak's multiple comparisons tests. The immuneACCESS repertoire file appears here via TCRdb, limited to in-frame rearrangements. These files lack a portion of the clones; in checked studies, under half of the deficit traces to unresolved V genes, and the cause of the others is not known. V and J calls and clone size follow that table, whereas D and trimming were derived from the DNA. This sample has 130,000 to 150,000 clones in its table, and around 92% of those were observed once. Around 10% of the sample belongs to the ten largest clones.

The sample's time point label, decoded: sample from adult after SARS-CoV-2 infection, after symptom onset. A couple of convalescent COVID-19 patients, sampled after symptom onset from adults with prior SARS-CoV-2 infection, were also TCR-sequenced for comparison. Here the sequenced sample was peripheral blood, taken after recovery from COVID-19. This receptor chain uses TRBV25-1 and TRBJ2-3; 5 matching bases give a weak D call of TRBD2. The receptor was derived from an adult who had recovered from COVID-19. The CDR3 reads CASSEPGGSTDTQYF. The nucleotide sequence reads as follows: TGTGCCAGCAGTGAGCCGGGCGGGAGCACAGATACGCAGTATTTT. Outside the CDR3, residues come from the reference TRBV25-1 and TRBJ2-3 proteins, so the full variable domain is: EADIYQTPRYLVIGTGKKITLECSQTMGHDKMYWYQQDPGMELHLIHYSYGVNSTEKGDLSSESTVSRIRTEHFPLTLESARPSHTSQYLCASSEPGGSTDTQYFGPGTRLTVL.